This record covers a single T cell receptor (beta chain). Its antigen remains unknown. From germline, CDR1 is DFQATT and CDR2 SNEGSKA (reference sequence). V lost 0 bases and J 3 bases, leaving 18 bases between the germline ends. The CDR3 spans 16 residues. This sample stems from a study of post-analysis software for immune sequencing data. Notes on the study in general: Included in a set of a handful of TRBV segments more frequent in patients than controls were TRBV5-6, TRBV5-1 and TRBV20-1.

Unique-molecular-identifier-tagged TCR beta cDNA libraries were used. TCRdb called the PCR reads again in MiXCR, with one record for every CDR3 protein. The table has 250,000 to 300,000 distinct CDR3 sequences, roughly a third seen once. The source of this sequence is a girl under 18 with multiple sclerosis. The material sequenced was blood. V gene TRBV20-1 combines with J gene TRBJ2-7, with D possibly TRBD2 on 5 matching bases. In nucleotides, the CDR3 is TGCAGTGCTAGAGATTTCGGACTGTCATACCGCTACGAGCAGTACTTC. This sequence encodes CSARDFGLSYRYEQYF.